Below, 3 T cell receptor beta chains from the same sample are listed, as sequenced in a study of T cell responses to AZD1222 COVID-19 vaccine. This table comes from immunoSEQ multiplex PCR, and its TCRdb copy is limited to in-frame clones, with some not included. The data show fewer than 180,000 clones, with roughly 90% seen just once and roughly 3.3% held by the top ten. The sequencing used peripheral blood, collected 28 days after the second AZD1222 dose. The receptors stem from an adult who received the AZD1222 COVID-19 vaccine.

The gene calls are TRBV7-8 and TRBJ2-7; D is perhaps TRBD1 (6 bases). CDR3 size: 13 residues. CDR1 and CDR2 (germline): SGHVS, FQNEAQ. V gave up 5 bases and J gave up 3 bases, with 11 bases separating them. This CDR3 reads CASSRTALYEQYF. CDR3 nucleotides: TGTGCCAGCAGCCGGACAGCTCTCTACGAGCAGTACTTC. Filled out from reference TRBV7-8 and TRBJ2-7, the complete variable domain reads GAGVSQSPRYKVAKRGQDVALRCDPISGHVSLFWYQQALGQGPEFLTYFQNEAQLDKSGLPSDRFFAERPEGSVSTLKIQRTQQEDSAVYLCASSRTALYEQYFGPGTRLTVT.

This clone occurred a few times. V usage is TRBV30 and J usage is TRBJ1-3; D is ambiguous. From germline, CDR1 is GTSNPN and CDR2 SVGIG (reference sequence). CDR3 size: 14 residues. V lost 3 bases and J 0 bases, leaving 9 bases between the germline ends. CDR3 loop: CAWSRTDSGNTIYF. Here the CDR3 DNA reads TGTGCCTGGAGCAGGACGGACTCTGGAAACACCATATATTTT.

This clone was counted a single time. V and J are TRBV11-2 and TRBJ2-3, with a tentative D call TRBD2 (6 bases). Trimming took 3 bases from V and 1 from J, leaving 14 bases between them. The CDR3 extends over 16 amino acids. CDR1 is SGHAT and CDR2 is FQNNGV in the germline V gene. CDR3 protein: CASSLGRTHRTDTQYF. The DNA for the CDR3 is TGTGCCAGCAGCTTGGGGAGGACTCACCGCACAGATACGCAGTATTTT.